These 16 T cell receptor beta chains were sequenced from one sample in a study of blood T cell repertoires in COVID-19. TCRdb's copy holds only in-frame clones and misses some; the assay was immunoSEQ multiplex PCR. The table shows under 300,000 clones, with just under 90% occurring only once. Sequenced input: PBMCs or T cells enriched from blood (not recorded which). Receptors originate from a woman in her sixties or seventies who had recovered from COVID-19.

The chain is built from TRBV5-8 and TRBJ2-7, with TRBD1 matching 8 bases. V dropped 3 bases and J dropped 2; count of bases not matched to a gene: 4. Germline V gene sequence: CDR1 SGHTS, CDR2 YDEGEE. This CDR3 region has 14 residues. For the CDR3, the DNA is TGTGCCAGCAGCTCCGGACAGGGAACCTACGAGCAGTACTTC. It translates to CASSSGQGTYEQYF.

The chain's CDR3 is CASSGGQRKYEQYF. CDR3 bases: TGCGCCAGCAGTGGCGGACAGCGTAAATACGAGCAGTACTTC. V gene TRBV10-1 combines with J gene TRBJ2-7, with D maybe TRBD1 (6 bases). The V end lost 4 bases, the J end lost 4 bases, and 14 bases lay between the germline ends. The germline V gene has CDR1 WNHNN and CDR2 SYGVQD (reference sequence). This CDR3 has 14 amino acids.

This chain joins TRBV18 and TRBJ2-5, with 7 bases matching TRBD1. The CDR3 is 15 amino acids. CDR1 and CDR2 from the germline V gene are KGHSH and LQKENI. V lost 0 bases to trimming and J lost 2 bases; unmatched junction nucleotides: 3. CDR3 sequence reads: CASSPPGTAQETQYF. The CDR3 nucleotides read TGTGCCAGCTCACCACCGGGGACAGCACAAGAGACCCAGTACTTC.

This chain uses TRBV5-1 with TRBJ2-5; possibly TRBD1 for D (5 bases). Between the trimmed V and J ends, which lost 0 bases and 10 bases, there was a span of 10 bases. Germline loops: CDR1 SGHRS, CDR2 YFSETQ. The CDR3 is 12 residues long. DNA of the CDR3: TGCGCCAGCAGCTTGGAGACAGAACTCCAGTACTTC. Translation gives CASSLETELQYF.

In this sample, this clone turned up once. In DNA, the CDR3 is TGTGCCTGGAGCGACGGCGGTTGGGACACTGAAGCTTTCTTT. It yields the protein CAWSDGGWDTEAFF. This chain links TRBV30 with TRBJ1-1, with D uncertain. From germline, CDR1 is GTSNPN and CDR2 SVGIG (reference sequence). This CDR3 comprises 14 residues. V was shortened by 3 bases and J by 3 bases, with 14 bases between the two germline ends.

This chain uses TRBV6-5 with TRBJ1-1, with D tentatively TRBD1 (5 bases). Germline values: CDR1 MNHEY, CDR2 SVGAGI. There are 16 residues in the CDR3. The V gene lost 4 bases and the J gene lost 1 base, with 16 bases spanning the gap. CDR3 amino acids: CASSSGFQGWNTEAFF. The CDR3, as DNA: TGTGCCAGCAGTTCTGGATTCCAGGGATGGAACACTGAAGCTTTCTTT.

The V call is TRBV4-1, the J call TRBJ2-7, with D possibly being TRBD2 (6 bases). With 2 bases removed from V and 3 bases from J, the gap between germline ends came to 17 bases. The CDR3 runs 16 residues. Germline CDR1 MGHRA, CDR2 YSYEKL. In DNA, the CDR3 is TGCGCCAGCAGCCAAACAGAGCGCGGGGACCTCTACGAGCAGTACTTC. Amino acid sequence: CASSQTERGDLYEQYF.

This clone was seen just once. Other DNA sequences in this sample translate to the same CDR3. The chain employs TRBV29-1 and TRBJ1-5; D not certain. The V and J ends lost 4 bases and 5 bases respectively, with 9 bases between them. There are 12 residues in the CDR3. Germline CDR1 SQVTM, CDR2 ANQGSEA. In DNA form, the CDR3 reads TGCAGCGTTGGGGCCCCAGATCAGCCCCAGCATTTT. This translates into CSVGAPDQPQHF. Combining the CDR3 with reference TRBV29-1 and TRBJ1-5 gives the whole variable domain SAVISQKPSRDICQRGTSLTIQCQVDSQVTMMFWYRQQPGQSLTLIATANQGSEATYESGFVIDKFPISRPNLTFSTLTVSNMSPEDSSIYLCSVGAPDQPQHFGDGTRLSIL.

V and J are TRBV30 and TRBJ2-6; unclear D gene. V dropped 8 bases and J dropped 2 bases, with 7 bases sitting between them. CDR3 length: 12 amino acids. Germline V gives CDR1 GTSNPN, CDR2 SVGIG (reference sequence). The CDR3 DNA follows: TGTGCCAGACTTACTGGGGCCAACGTCCTGACTTTC. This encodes CARLTGANVLTF. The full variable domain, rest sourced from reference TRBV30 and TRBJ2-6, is SQTIHQWPATLVQPVGSPLSLECTVEGTSNPNLYWYRQAAGRGLQLLFYSVGIGQISSEVPQNLSASRPQDRQFILSSKKLLLSDSGFYLCARLTGANVLTFGAGSRLTVL.

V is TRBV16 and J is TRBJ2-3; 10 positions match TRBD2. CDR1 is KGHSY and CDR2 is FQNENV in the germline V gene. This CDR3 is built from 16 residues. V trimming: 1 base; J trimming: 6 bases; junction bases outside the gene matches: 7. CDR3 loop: CASSQWASGGEDTQYF. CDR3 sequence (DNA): TGTGCCAGCAGCCAATGGGCTAGCGGGGGCGAGGATACGCAGTATTTT. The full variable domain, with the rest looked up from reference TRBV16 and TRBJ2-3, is GEEVAQTPKHLVRGEGQKAKLYCAPIKGHSYVFWYQQVLKNEFKFLISFQNENVFDETGMPKERFSAKCLPNSPCSLEIQATKLEDSAVYFCASSQWASGGEDTQYFGPGTRLTVL.

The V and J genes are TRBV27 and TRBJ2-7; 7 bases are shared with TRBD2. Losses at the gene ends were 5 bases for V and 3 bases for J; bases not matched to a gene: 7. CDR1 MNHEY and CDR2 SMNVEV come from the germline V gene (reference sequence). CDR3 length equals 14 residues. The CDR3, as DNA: TGTGCCAGCAGTATAACATGGGGGGGCTACGAGCAGTACTTC. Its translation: CASSITWGGYEQYF.

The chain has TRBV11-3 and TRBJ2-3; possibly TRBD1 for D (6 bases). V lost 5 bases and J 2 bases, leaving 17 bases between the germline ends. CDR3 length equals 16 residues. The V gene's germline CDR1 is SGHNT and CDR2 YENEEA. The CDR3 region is CASSRRLTGNTDTQYF. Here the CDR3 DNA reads TGTGCCAGCAGCAGACGACTTACAGGGAACACAGATACGCAGTATTTT.

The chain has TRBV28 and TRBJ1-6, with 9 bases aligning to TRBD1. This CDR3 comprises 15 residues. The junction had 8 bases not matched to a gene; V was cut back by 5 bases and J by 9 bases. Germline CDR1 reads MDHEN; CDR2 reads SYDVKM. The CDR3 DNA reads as TGTGCCAGCAGTGGGGGACAGGGTGTCGGTTCACCCCTCCACTTT. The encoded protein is CASSGGQGVGSPLHF.

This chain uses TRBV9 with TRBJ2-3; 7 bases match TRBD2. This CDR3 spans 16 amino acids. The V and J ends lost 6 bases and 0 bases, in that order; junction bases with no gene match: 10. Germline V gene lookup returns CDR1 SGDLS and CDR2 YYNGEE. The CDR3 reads CASIPSGAGSTDTQYF. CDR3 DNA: TGTGCCAGCATCCCAAGCGGGGCGGGGAGCACAGATACGCAGTATTTT.

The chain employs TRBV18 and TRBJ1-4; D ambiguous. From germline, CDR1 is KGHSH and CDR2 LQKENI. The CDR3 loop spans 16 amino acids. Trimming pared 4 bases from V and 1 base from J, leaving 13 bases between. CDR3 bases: TGTGCCAGCTCACTTGACGGGAGGGTAACTAATGAAAAACTGTTTTTT. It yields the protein CASSLDGRVTNEKLFF.

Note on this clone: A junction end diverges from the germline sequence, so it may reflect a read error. CDR3 region: CASRTSSGRPHF. The DNA of the CDR3 is TGTGCCAGCAGGACGTCTAGCGGGAGGCCGCACTTC. The chain has TRBV27 and TRBJ2-7, with 11 positions matching TRBD2. CDR3 size: 12 residues. Germline CDR1 reads MNHEY; CDR2 reads SMNVEV (reference sequence).